This TCR beta chain was captured by sequencing in a study of blood T cell repertoires in COVID-19. Study-level background: Some COVID-19 samples were acute and others convalescent; all came from the United States, Italy and Spain. The cDNA or gDNA used as material had been derived from T cells, B-cell-depleted T cells, or PBMCs.

Per the original data handling: Researchers report that nucleated cell counts were estimated from reference gene primer amplification. Profiling relied on immunoSEQ multiplex PCR, and the TCRdb table lists in-frame clones only, not all of them. V, J and clone size were drawn from that table, and D and trimming were deduced from the DNA. There are roughly 240,000 clones in the sample; about 86% occur only once, and about 3.6% lies in the top ten. The CDR3 consists of 13 residues. V lost 9 bases, J lost 7 bases, and 8 bases stayed unmatched. Germline CDR1 reads ENHRY; CDR2 reads SYGVKD. Sequences were obtained from peripheral blood. The receptor was isolated from a man aged 18-30 years with active or convalescent COVID-19. The V gene is TRBV10-3, the J gene TRBJ1-5, with TRBD1 identical over 8 bases. CDR3 sequence: CAIRTGLGQPQHF. The CDR3 DNA is TGTGCCATTAGGACAGGGCTAGGGCAGCCCCAGCATTTT.